Listed here are 15 T cell receptor beta chains from one sample, sequenced in a study of vaccination effects on CD4 cells after COVID-19. Clones were read by immunoSEQ multiplex PCR, and TCRdb kept only the in-frame ones, dropping some. This sample carries roughly 55,000 clones, just under 80% of them seen once, and the ten largest clones take roughly 2%. Antigens for these TCRs are unknown. Ahead of sequencing, the ViraFEST assay grew antigen-specific CD4+ T cells using viral peptide pools. When about ten days of culture had elapsed, CD4+ T cells were isolated. Each participant was administered two doses of either the BNT162b2 or the mRNA-1273 vaccine. The sequencing used CD4+ T cells from PBMCs cultured with HCoV-OC43 spike peptides, collected after COVID-19 vaccination. Subset denoted: HCoV-OC43 spike overlapping peptide pool stimulation. These receptors all come from a human donor who received a COVID-19 vaccine.

This clone was observed a single time. The gene calls are TRBV24-1 and TRBJ2-3; possibly TRBD2 for D (5 bases). CDR1 is KGHDR, CDR2 SFDVKD, per germline. CDR3 size: 16 residues. Trimming cost V 6 bases and J 2 bases, with 17 bases left between them. The CDR3: CATSRRGSGLTDTQYF. The CDR3 DNA follows: TGTGCCACCAGTCGCCGAGGGAGCGGACTCACAGATACGCAGTATTTT.

The CDR3, as DNA: TGTGCCAGCAACTCACCCGAAGAGACCCAGTACTTC. Its translation: CASNSPEETQYF. The genes are TRBV11-2 and TRBJ2-5, with unresolved D. This CDR3 has 12 residues. Germline V gene data show CDR1 as SGHAT and CDR2 as FQNNGV. Trimming shortened V by 7 bases and J by 3 bases, and 9 bases separated the two germline ends.

The chain joins TRBV24-1 to TRBJ1-1; D is undetermined. CDR3 length: 13 residues. Germline assignment: CDR1 KGHDR and CDR2 SFDVKD. V gave up 5 bases and J gave up 1 base, with 7 bases separating them. The CDR3 is CATSGPKNTEAFF. In DNA form, the CDR3 reads TGTGCCACCAGTGGACCGAAGAACACTGAAGCTTTCTTT.

V usage is TRBV4-2 and J usage is TRBJ1-6; unclear D gene. Trimming removed 0 bases at V and 7 bases at J, with 4 bases between. This CDR3 is 13 amino acids long. Germline CDR1 and CDR2: LGHNA and YNFKEQ. Written as DNA, the CDR3 is TGTGCCAGCAGCCAAGATGAGAATTCACCCCTCCACTTT. Amino acid sequence: CASSQDENSPLHF.

The table lists this clone with a count of one. V usage is TRBV5-1 and J usage is TRBJ2-6; D unresolved. The length of the CDR3 is 15 residues. Deletions cut 0 bases from V and 0 bases from J, with 4 bases between. Looked up from germline, CDR1 is SGHRS and CDR2 is YFSETQ. CDR3 residues: CASSLGDSGANVLTF. As DNA, the CDR3 is TGCGCCAGCAGCTTGGGAGACTCTGGGGCCAACGTCCTGACTTTC.

This chain uses TRBV5-8 with TRBJ2-3, with TRBD2 identical over 8 bases. The ends lost 7 bases at V and 6 bases at J; junction bases unmatched: 10. Germline V gene lookup returns CDR1 SGHTS and CDR2 YDEGEE. The CDR3 sequence is 14 residues long. This CDR3 reads CASPSTSEADTQYF. CDR3 coding DNA: TGTGCCAGCCCGTCGACTAGCGAAGCGGATACGCAGTATTTT.

This chain links TRBV7-9 with TRBJ1-2; 10 bases align to TRBD1. This CDR3 comprises 14 residues. V gave up 5 bases and J gave up 7 bases; unmatched junction bases: 7. Germline CDR1 SEHNR, CDR2 FQNEAQ (reference sequence). This CDR3 reads CASSPGQGYGGYTF. The CDR3 DNA is TGTGCCAGCAGCCCGGGACAGGGGTATGGTGGCTACACCTTC.

This clone was detected only a few times. The rearrangement uses TRBV11-1 and TRBJ2-5, with a weak D call TRBD1 (6 bases). The CDR3 runs to 13 residues. CDR1 is SGHAT, CDR2 FQDESV, per germline (reference sequence). Trimming removed 5 bases from V and 4 bases from J, with 11 bases in between. CDR3 amino acids: CASSLGHGETQYF. CDR3 in DNA: TGTGCCAGCAGCCTGGGACATGGAGAGACCCAGTACTTC.

This clone was detected only once. The chain has TRBV7-2 and TRBJ2-3; no firm D call. Trimming pared 6 bases from V and 1 base from J, leaving 11 bases between. CDR1 is SGHTA and CDR2 is FQGNSA in the germline V gene. There are 14 residues in the CDR3. The chain's CDR3 is CASRASRGTDTQYF. The CDR3 nucleotides read TGTGCCAGCAGGGCCTCCCGGGGCACAGATACGCAGTATTTT.

The V and J genes are TRBV4-1 and TRBJ1-2, with 7 bases aligning to TRBD1. Germline-derived CDR1 and CDR2 are MGHRA and YSYEKL. Trimming at V came to 3 bases and at J to 2 bases, leaving 9 bases not matched to a gene. The CDR3 covers 16 residues. CDR3 in DNA: TGCGCCAGCAGCCACAGGGGGACGGAAAAAAACTATGGCTACACCTTC. It codes for CASSHRGTEKNYGYTF.

The V call is TRBV19, the J call TRBJ2-1; TRBD1 aligns across 7 bases. CDR1 is LNHDA, CDR2 SQIVND, per germline (reference sequence). The CDR3 is 13 amino acids. J lost 10 bases, V lost 3 bases, and 6 bases had no gene match. The CDR3 region has the DNA TGTGCCAGTAGTATGGGACAGCCTGGGGAGCAGTTCTTC. It encodes CASSMGQPGEQFF. The variable domain in full, completed from reference TRBV19 and TRBJ2-1, reads DGGITQSPKYLFRKEGQNVTLSCEQNLNHDAMYWYRQDPGQGLRLIYYSQIVNDFQKGDIAEGYSVSREKKESFPLTVTSAQKNPTAFYLCASSMGQPGEQFFGPGTRLTVL.

The J gene is TRBJ2-2, the V gene TRBV19, with TRBD1 identical over 9 bases. V lost 4 bases to trimming and J lost 7 bases; unmatched junction nucleotides: 7. Germline lookup yields CDR1 LNHDA and CDR2 SQIVND (reference sequence). The CDR3 consists of 15 residues. CDR3 loop: CASSSGTGLGGELFF. The CDR3 DNA is TGTGCCAGTAGTAGTGGGACAGGGTTGGGCGGGGAGCTGTTTTTT.

The chain couples TRBV6-5 to TRBJ2-1, with TRBD1 matching 7 bases. The V segment lost 5 bases and the J segment 4 bases; nucleotides outside the gene matches: 8. The CDR3 is 15 residues long. In germline, CDR1 is MNHEY, CDR2 SVGAGI. The CDR3 sequence is CASSRTGGWYNEQFF. CDR3 sequence (DNA): TGTGCCAGCAGTCGGACAGGTGGTTGGTACAATGAGCAGTTCTTC.

The chain carries TRBV7-8 and TRBJ1-2, with 11 nucleotides matching TRBD1. From germline, CDR1 is SGHVS and CDR2 FQNEAQ. This CDR3 region has 15 residues. Trimming at V came to 0 bases and at J to 5 bases, leaving 2 bases not matched to a gene. CDR3 region: CASSLAGTGGYGYTF. For the CDR3, the DNA is TGTGCCAGCAGCTTAGCCGGGACAGGGGGATATGGCTACACCTTC. Full variable domain (remainder filled in from reference TRBV7-8 and TRBJ1-2): GAGVSQSPRYKVAKRGQDVALRCDPISGHVSLFWYQQALGQGPEFLTYFQNEAQLDKSGLPSDRFFAERPEGSVSTLKIQRTQQEDSAVYLCASSLAGTGGYGYTFGSGTRLTVV.

The chain carries TRBV1 and TRBJ2-7; the table's D call of TRBD2 was not tested on the DNA. TRBV1 is noted as a pseudogene. CDR3 length: 18 residues. The CDR3 loop reads CTSSQEFRGIFLLYEQYV. CDR3 in DNA: TGCACCAGCAGCCAAGAATTTCGGGGGATCTTCCTTTTGTACGAGCAGTACGTC.